This section outlines one T cell receptor (beta chain) sequence together with its context. The data were obtained in a study of control samples from healthy donors and cancer patients. This CDR3 is 15 amino acids long. V gave up 0 bases and J gave up 4 bases, with 10 bases separating them. Germline CDR1 and CDR2: SEHNR and FQNEAQ (reference sequence). Assay used: immunoSEQ multiplex PCR; TCRdb lists only in-frame clones, some missing. The sample includes 75,000 to 90,000 clones, roughly nine tenths of them seen just once. This TCR derives from a woman in her fifties or sixties with colorectal cancer. V gene TRBV7-9 combines with J gene TRBJ1-5, with D perhaps matching TRBD1 (6 bases). Sequencing used PBMCs. As DNA, the CDR3 is TGTGCCAGCAGCTTAGCAGGGGGTGGTAATCAGCCCCAGCATTTT. It codes for CASSLAGGGNQPQHF.